Described below is a single T cell receptor (beta chain) sequence and its context. The assay was immunoSEQ multiplex PCR, and TCRdb's table has in-frame clones only and misses some. The sample has over 65,000 clones; 90% are singletons. This entry is derived from a study of PD-L1 blockade in urothelial cancer. The CDR3 contains 17 residues. Germline CDR1 and CDR2: KGHSH and LQKENI. V dropped 4 bases and J dropped 3; count of bases not matched to a gene: 10. Stated time point: pretreatment peripheral blood. This sequence originates from a man between 70 and 80 years old with urothelial cancer. Specimen: PBMCs, collected around atezolizumab (anti-PD-L1) treatment. The chain joins TRBV18 to TRBJ2-5, with TRBD2 matching over 11 bases. CDR3 in DNA: TGTGCCAGCTCACTGGGGACTAGCGGAGGAGGGAAAGAGACCCAGTACTTC. It encodes CASSLGTSGGGKETQYF. The full variable domain, its missing parts supplied by reference TRBV18 and TRBJ2-5, is NAGVMQNPRHLVRRRGQEARLRCSPMKGHSHVYWYRQLPEEGLKFMVYLQKENIIDESGMPKERFSAEFPKEGPSILRIQQVVRGDSAAYFCASSLGTSGGGKETQYFGPGTRLLVL.